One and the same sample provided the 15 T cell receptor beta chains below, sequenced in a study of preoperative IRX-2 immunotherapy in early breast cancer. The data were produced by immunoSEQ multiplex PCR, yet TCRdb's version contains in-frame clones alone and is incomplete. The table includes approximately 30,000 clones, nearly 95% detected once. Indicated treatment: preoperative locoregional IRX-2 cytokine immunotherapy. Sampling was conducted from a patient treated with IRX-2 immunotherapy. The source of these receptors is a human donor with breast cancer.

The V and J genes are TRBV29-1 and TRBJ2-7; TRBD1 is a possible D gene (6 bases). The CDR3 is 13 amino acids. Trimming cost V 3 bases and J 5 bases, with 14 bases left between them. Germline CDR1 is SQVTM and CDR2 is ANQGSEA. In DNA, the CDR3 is TGCAGCGTTGACAGGGGCAACCTCGACGAGCAGTACTTC. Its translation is CSVDRGNLDEQYF.

CDR3 protein: CASSMRRQSYEQYF. The DNA of the CDR3 is TGTGCCAGTAGTATGCGCAGACAGTCCTACGAGCAGTACTTC. V gene TRBV19 combines with J gene TRBJ2-7; a possible D gene is TRBD1 (5 bases). Germline V CDR1 and CDR2: LNHDA, SQIVND (reference sequence). This CDR3 has 14 residues. The germline V and J ends were trimmed by 3 bases and 1 base, with 10 bases remaining between them.

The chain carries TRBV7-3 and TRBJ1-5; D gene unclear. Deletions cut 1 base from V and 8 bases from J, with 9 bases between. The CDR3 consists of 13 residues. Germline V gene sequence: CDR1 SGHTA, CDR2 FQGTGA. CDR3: CASSLSGLEPQHF. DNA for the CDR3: TGTGCCAGCAGCTTAAGCGGGTTGGAGCCCCAGCATTTT.

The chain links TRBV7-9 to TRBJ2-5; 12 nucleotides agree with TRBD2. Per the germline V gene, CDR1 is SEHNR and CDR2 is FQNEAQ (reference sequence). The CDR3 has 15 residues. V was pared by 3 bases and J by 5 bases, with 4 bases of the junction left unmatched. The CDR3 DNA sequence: TGTGCCAGCAGCTTCCTAGCGGGGGGGTTGGAGACCCAGTACTTC. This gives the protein CASSFLAGGLETQYF.

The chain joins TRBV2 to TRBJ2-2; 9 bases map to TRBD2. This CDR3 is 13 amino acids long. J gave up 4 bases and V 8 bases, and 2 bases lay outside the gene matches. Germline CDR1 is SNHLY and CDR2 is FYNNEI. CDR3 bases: TGTGCCAGCGGTAGCGGGGGCACCGGGGAGCTGTTTTTT. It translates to CASGSGGTGELFF.

The CDR3, as DNA: TGTGCCAGCAGTCCGACTAGCGGGAGAAAGTTCTACAATGAGCAGTTCTTC. As protein: CASSPTSGRKFYNEQFF. The chain joins TRBV28 to TRBJ2-1, with 12 bases identical to TRBD2. The CDR3 contains 17 residues. Trimming cost V 5 bases and J 3 bases; bases outside gene matches: 8. CDR1 MDHEN and CDR2 SYDVKM come from the germline V gene.

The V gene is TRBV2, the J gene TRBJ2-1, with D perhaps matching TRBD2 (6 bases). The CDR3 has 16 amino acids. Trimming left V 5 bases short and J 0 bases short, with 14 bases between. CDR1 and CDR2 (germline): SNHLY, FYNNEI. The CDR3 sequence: CASSLAPFSSYNEQFF. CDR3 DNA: TGTGCCAGCAGTCTAGCGCCATTCAGCTCCTACAATGAGCAGTTCTTC.

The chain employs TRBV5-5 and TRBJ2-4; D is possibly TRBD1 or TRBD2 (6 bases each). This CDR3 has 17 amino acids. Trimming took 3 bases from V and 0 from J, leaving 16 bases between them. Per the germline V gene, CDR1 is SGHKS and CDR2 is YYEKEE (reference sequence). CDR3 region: CASSSIERGAAKNIQYF. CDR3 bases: TGTGCCAGCAGCTCGATCGAAAGGGGGGCAGCCAAAAACATTCAGTACTTC.

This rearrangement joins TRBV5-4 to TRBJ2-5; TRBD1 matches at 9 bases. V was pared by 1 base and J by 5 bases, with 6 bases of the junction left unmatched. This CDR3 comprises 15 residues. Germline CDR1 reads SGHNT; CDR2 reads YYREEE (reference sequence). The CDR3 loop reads CASSLRTGGGETQYF. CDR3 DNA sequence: TGTGCCAGCAGCTTGAGAACAGGGGGCGGGGAGACCCAGTACTTC.

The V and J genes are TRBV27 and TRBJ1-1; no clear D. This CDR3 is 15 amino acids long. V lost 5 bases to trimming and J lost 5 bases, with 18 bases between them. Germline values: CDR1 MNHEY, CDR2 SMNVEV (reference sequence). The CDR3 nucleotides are TGTGCCAGCAGTCCCCTAGGGATGTGGGAGACTGAAGCTTTCTTT. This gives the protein CASSPLGMWETEAFF.

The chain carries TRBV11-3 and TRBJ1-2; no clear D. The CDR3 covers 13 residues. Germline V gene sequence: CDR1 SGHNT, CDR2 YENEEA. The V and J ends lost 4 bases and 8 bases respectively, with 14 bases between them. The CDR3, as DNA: TGTGCCAGCAGCTCAGGTAGGGAAGGAGGCTACACCTTC. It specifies CASSSGREGGYTF.

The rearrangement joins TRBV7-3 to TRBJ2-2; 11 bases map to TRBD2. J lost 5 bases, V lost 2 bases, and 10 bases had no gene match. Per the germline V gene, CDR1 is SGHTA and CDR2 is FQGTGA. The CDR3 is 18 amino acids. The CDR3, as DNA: TGTGCCAGCAGCTTACGTCCCCTTAGCGGGGGGGCGACCGGGGAGCTGTTTTTT. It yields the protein CASSLRPLSGGATGELFF.

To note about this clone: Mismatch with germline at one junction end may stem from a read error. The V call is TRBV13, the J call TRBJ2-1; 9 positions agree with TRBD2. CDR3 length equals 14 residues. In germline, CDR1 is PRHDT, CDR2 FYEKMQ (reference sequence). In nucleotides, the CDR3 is TGTGCCAGCAGCCCATCACTTCTAGCGGGGTCAAGTGTCTTC. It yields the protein CASSPSLLAGSSVF.

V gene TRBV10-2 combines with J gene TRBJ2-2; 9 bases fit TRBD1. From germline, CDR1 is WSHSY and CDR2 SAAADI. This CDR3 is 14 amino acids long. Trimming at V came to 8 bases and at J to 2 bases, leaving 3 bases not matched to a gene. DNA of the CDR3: TGCGCCAGCGGGGACAGGGCAAACACCGGGGAGCTGTTTTTT. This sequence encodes CASGDRANTGELFF.

CDR3 sequence (DNA): TGTGCCAGCAGGAGGGACTATAATTCACCCCTCCACTTT. This sequence encodes CASRRDYNSPLHF. The V and J genes are TRBV2 and TRBJ1-6; D ambiguous. Looked up from germline, CDR1 is SNHLY and CDR2 is FYNNEI. Trimming left V 6 bases short and J 3 bases short, with 6 bases between. The CDR3 sequence is 13 residues long.